This TCR beta chain is from a study of T cell responses to AZD1222 COVID-19 vaccine. General study results and limits: The donor group comprised mostly white British people and more females; the analysis possibly underestimated clonal diversity. Repertoires in all cases were sampled only once the peak T cell response had passed.

CDR1 is SGHVS, CDR2 FQNEAQ, per germline. After removal of 3 bases from V and 8 bases from J, the junction contained 4 bases not matched to a gene. This CDR3 comprises 14 residues. A word on this clone: Its specificity is not known.

Profiled with immunoSEQ multiplex PCR; TCRdb holds only in-frame clones, not every one. The sample has about 150,000 clones, 70% to 90% seen once. The V call is TRBV7-8, the J call TRBJ1-6; 7 positions agree with TRBD1. Material: peripheral blood, obtained on day 0 of AZD1222 vaccination. This TCR was recovered from an adult in good health. The CDR3 reads CASSLAGGDSPLHF. CDR3 bases: TGTGCCAGCAGCTTGGCAGGGGGGGATTCACCCCTCCACTTT.